These T cell receptor beta chains were read from a single sample in a study of T cell responses to AZD1222 COVID-19 vaccine. Generated by immunoSEQ multiplex PCR, the TCRdb table keeps only in-frame clones and is missing some. The table has approximately 110,000 clones, roughly 88% seen once. Sample: peripheral blood, taken on day 0 of AZD1222 vaccination. The receptors were gathered from an adult in good health. Both conserved end residues are part of each CDR3. The order of the fields is J gene, V gene, D gene, clone size, CDR3 protein, CDR3 DNA. A D gene is named only where the DNA matches it firmly. A row's size may be missing; if present it is once, few, many or a size class.

J gene: TRBJ2-7; V gene: TRBV6-5; D gene: TRBD1; clone size: .; CDR3 protein: CASSYGQGDYEQYF; CDR3 DNA: TGTGCCAGCAGTTACGGACAGGGGGACTACGAGCAGTACTTC
J gene: TRBJ2-7; V gene: TRBV3-1/TRBV3-2; D gene: .; clone size: .; CDR3 protein: CASSLRDYEQYF; CDR3 DNA: TGTGCCAGCAGCCTAAGAGACTACGAGCAGTACTTC
J gene: TRBJ2-3; V gene: TRBV6-5; D gene: TRBD1; clone size: once; CDR3 protein: CASSPTGVDTQYF; CDR3 DNA: TGTGCCAGCAGCCCCACAGGGGTCGATACGCAGTATTTT
J gene: TRBJ1-6; V gene: TRBV6-5; D gene: TRBD1; clone size: .; CDR3 protein: CASRGGPGNSPLHF; CDR3 DNA: TGTGCCAGCCGAGGGGGCCCTGGTAATTCACCCCTCCACTTT
J gene: TRBJ1-1; V gene: TRBV7-2; D gene: .; clone size: .; CDR3 protein: CASSLSTGIFAEAFF; CDR3 DNA: TGTGCCAGCAGCTTATCTACAGGTATTTTCGCTGAAGCTTTCTTT
J gene: TRBJ1-2; V gene: TRBV27; D gene: .; clone size: .; CDR3 protein: CASSPDRSGYTF; CDR3 DNA: TGTGCCAGCAGCCCTGACAGATCGGGCTACACCTTC
J gene: TRBJ2-7; V gene: TRBV7-8; D gene: TRBD2; clone size: once; CDR3 protein: CASSPAPGTSLYEQYF; CDR3 DNA: TGTGCCAGCAGCCCCGCCCCAGGGACTAGCCTCTACGAGCAGTACTTC
J gene: TRBJ1-5; V gene: TRBV4-2; D gene: .; clone size: .; CDR3 protein: CASRLTGYSNQPQHF; CDR3 DNA: TGTGCCAGCAGGCTGACAGGCTATAGCAATCAGCCCCAGCATTTT
J gene: TRBJ1-4; V gene: TRBV29-1; D gene: .; clone size: .; CDR3 protein: CSVEGLGPPNEKLFF; CDR3 DNA: TGCAGCGTTGAAGGGCTAGGGCCCCCTAATGAAAAACTGTTTTTT
J gene: TRBJ2-7; V gene: TRBV15; D gene: .; clone size: .; CDR3 protein: CATSRDLGNEQYF; CDR3 DNA: TGTGCCACCAGCAGAGATCTAGGAAACGAGCAGTACTTC
J gene: TRBJ2-1; V gene: TRBV5-6; D gene: TRBD2; clone size: .; CDR3 protein: CASSKIAGGYNEQFF; CDR3 DNA: TGTGCCAGCAGCAAGATAGCGGGGGGATACAATGAGCAGTTCTTC
J gene: TRBJ1-1; V gene: TRBV11-3; D gene: TRBD1; clone size: .; CDR3 protein: CASRDRGWSEAFF; CDR3 DNA: TGTGCCAGCAGAGACAGGGGATGGAGTGAAGCTTTCTTT
J gene: TRBJ2-7; V gene: TRBV7-2; D gene: .; clone size: .; CDR3 protein: CASSLARGFFETPSAEQYF; CDR3 DNA: TGTGCCAGCAGCTTAGCGCGGGGCTTTTTCGAGACCCCTAGTGCAGAGCAGTACTTC
J gene: TRBJ1-2; V gene: TRBV10-3; D gene: .; clone size: .; CDR3 protein: CAISEPSGDGTYGYTF; CDR3 DNA: TGTGCCATCAGTGAGCCTTCAGGTGACGGCACGTATGGCTACACCTTC
J gene: TRBJ2-7; V gene: TRBV28; D gene: .; clone size: .; CDR3 protein: CAGGRGPYEQYF; CDR3 DNA: TGTGCGGGGGGGCGGGGGCCCTACGAGCAGTACTTC
J gene: TRBJ2-5; V gene: TRBV5-4; D gene: .; clone size: .; CDR3 protein: CASSLEPGVEETQYF; CDR3 DNA: TGTGCCAGCAGCTTGGAGCCCGGGGTTGAAGAGACCCAGTACTTC
J gene: TRBJ2-4; V gene: TRBV5-1; D gene: TRBD1; clone size: .; CDR3 protein: CASSPLDRGIEKNIQYF; CDR3 DNA: TGCGCCAGCAGCCCGCTGGACAGGGGGATCGAGAAAAACATTCAGTACTTC
J gene: TRBJ1-2; V gene: TRBV11-3; D gene: TRBD1; clone size: .; CDR3 protein: CASSQSRQGYGYTF; CDR3 DNA: TGTGCCAGCAGTCAGAGCCGACAGGGCTATGGCTACACCTTC
J gene: TRBJ2-7; V gene: TRBV4-1; D gene: TRBD1; clone size: .; CDR3 protein: CASSQGTGGTYEQYF; CDR3 DNA: TGCGCCAGCAGCCAGGGGACAGGGGGGACCTACGAGCAGTACTTC
J gene: TRBJ2-7; V gene: TRBV6-6; D gene: .; clone size: .; CDR3 protein: CASTSGGAYEQYF; CDR3 DNA: TGTGCCAGCACTTCAGGCGGGGCCTACGAGCAGTACTTC
J gene: TRBJ1-2; V gene: TRBV5-5; D gene: .; clone size: .; CDR3 protein: CASSQRDTANYGYTF; CDR3 DNA: TGTGCCAGCAGCCAACGGGACACAGCTAACTATGGCTACACCTTC
J gene: TRBJ2-1; V gene: TRBV10-2; D gene: .; clone size: .; CDR3 protein: CASSDQKDWSYNEQFF; CDR3 DNA: TGCGCCAGCAGTGACCAGAAAGATTGGTCCTACAATGAGCAGTTCTTC
J gene: TRBJ2-3; V gene: TRBV5-1; D gene: TRBD1; clone size: .; CDR3 protein: CASSQDRGPDTQYF; CDR3 DNA: TGCGCCAGCAGCCAGGACAGGGGGCCCGATACGCAGTATTTT
J gene: TRBJ2-7; V gene: TRBV19; D gene: .; clone size: .; CDR3 protein: CATKRPEGDEQYF; CDR3 DNA: TGTGCCACGAAAAGGCCCGAGGGCGACGAGCAGTACTTC